This T cell receptor beta chain was recorded in a study of T cell changes during pregnancy in multiple sclerosis. The data were produced by immunoSEQ multiplex PCR, yet TCRdb's version contains in-frame clones alone and is incomplete. This sample has more than 80,000 clones, with approximately 90% found just once. This CDR3 contains 16 residues. V lost 1 base to trimming and J lost 10 bases; unmatched junction nucleotides: 12. Germline V gene lookup returns CDR1 MNHNS and CDR2 SASEGT. The sequenced sample was peripheral blood, obtained after pregnancy. The rearrangement uses TRBV6-1 and TRBJ2-1, with TRBD2 matching over 8 bases. The TCR comes from a female donor with multiple sclerosis, enrolled in a pregnancy study. The CDR3 loop reads CASSEEPGGRLGEQFF. CDR3 coding DNA: TGTGCCAGCAGTGAAGAACCCGGCGGGAGGCTCGGGGAGCAGTTCTTC.